Included here is one T cell receptor (beta chain) sequence, with context. The antigen remains undetermined. 60 Vbeta and 13 Jbeta primers were used in PCR. The data were produced by immunoSEQ multiplex PCR, yet TCRdb's version contains in-frame clones alone and is incomplete. The table has 180,000 or so clones, more than 60% seen once. This CDR3 is built from 15 residues. The V and J ends lost 5 bases and 10 bases, in that order; junction bases with no gene match: 9. The germline V gene has CDR1 SNHLY and CDR2 FYNNEI. The sample comes from a study of cytomegalovirus exposure and HLA in healthy donors. The study's findings and limits: Upon later analysis, TCR association rates were observed to vary by HLA locus, being highest for DRB1 and lowest for HLA-C.

Input material: PBMCs. This sequence joins TRBV2 and TRBJ2-1, with 12 bases lining up with TRBD2. This TCR was recovered from a man between 18 and 29 years old in good health and CMV-seronegative. The CDR3 protein is CASSPLAGGPREQFF. The CDR3, as DNA: TGTGCCAGCAGTCCCCTAGCGGGAGGGCCCCGCGAGCAGTTCTTC.